This T cell receptor (beta chain) originates from a study of molecular identifiers for immune sequencing clone quantification. Findings of the study overall: Over 99% of effector molecules, yet under 1% of naive-cell molecules, were held by clones above 20 RNA copies. Clone sizes that are highly expanded could be underestimated when identical TCR molecules share a barcode.

As concerns this clonotype: Its matching antigen is unknown. This may arise from a read error, as a much more abundant clone is one base away.

Using 10%, 30% or 50% RNA, naive CD8 libraries were derived from 20,000 to 1,000,000 sorted cells. TCRdb re-derived calls from the PCR reads in MiXCR, one entry per CDR3 protein. This table holds some 590,000 distinct CDR3 sequences, about 25% found once. This receptor was identified in a human donor in good health. Some libraries in this study had Jurkat cell RNA spiked in. Sample: naive CD8+ T cells from blood, with Jurkat cell RNA spiked in. Subset in this sample: FACS-sorted CD8+CD4-CCR7+CD45RA+ naive T cells.

The CDR3: CASSPQLVKSNQETQYF. DNA for the CDR3: TGTGCCAGCAGCCCACAACTGGTAAAATCGAATCAAGAGACCCAGTACTTC. The V call is TRBV7-2, the J call TRBJ2-5, with D uncertain. This CDR3 is built from 17 residues. The V gene's germline CDR1 is SGHTA and CDR2 FQGNSA. Trimming cost V 5 bases and J 2 bases, with 21 bases left between them.